This T cell receptor (beta chain) was recovered during a study of a mutant IDH1 vaccine in newly diagnosed glioma. Clones were read by immunoSEQ multiplex PCR, and TCRdb kept only the in-frame ones, dropping some. The repertoire includes some 23,000 clones, roughly three quarters of them detected once, and 9.5% to 11% sits in the top ten. Regarding this clone: Its antigen is not known.

Time point indicated: week 11, during vaccination. All doses held 300 ug of mutant IDH1 20-mer peptide, with topical imiquimod. The CDR3 sequence is 15 residues long. CDR1 and CDR2 (germline): LGHNA, YSLEER. The V end lost 0 bases, the J end lost 3 bases, and 12 bases lay between the germline ends. The sequence was collected from a man aged 18-30 years with glioma. Some clones in this sample may be carry-over from other donors' samples. The sequencing used peripheral blood mononuclear cells (PBMCs), collected from a glioma patient whose treatment included an IDH1 peptide vaccine. The V gene is TRBV4-3, the J gene TRBJ2-7; D may be TRBD1 (5 bases). The CDR3 sequence: CASSQDRAAVYEQYF. The DNA of the CDR3 is TGCGCCAGCAGCCAAGACAGGGCGGCGGTCTACGAGCAGTACTTC.